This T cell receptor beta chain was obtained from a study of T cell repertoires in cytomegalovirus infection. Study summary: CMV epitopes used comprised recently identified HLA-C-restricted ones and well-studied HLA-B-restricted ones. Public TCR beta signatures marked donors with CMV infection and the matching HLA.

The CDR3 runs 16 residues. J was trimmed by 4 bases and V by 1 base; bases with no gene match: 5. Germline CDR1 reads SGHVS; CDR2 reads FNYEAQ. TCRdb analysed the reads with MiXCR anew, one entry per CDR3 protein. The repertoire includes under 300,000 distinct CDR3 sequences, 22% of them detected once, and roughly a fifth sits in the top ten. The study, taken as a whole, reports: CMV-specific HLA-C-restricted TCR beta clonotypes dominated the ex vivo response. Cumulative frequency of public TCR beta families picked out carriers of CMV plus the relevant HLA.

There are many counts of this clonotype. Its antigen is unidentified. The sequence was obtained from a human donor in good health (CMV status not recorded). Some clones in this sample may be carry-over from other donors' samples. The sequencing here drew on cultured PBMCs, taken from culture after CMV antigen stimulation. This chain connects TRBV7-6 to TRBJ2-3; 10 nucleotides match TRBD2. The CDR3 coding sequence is TGTGCCAGCAGCTTAGTCCTAGCGGGAGACCCAGATACGCAGTATTTT. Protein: CASSLVLAGDPDTQYF.